Sequencing of this T cell receptor (beta chain) was carried out in a study of cytomegalovirus exposure and HLA in healthy donors. The study's findings and limits: Later analysis identified around 15,000 TCR beta sequences associated with HLA alleles, using a false discovery rate threshold of 0.05.

A few counts support this clone. Its matching antigen is unknown. Vbeta (60) and Jbeta (13) primers were used in the PCR. The assay was immunoSEQ multiplex PCR, and TCRdb's table has in-frame clones only and misses some. The data contain roughly 200,000 clones, 70% to 85% of them singletons. The CDR3 contains 14 residues. Germline values: CDR1 SGHRS, CDR2 YFSETQ. Trimming took 4 bases from V and 6 from J; bases not matched to a gene: 9. This TCR was sampled from a woman aged 40 to 50 in good health and CMV-seronegative. Sequences were obtained from PBMCs. The genes are TRBV5-1 and TRBJ2-7, with TRBD1 identical over 8 bases. In DNA form, the CDR3 reads TGCGCCAGCAGCCCTGGACAGGGCCTGGGCGAGCAGTACTTC. Translated, it gives CASSPGQGLGEQYF.